Each of the 21 T cell receptor beta chains below was sequenced from the same sample in a study of T cell repertoires in cytomegalovirus infection. One entry per CDR3 protein results from TCRdb running MiXCR on the reads. The sample holds roughly 180,000 distinct CDR3 sequences, approximately 21% seen once. The antigens for these receptors are not known. Sample: CD8+ T cells from cultured PBMCs, taken from culture after CMV antigen stimulation. The receptors stem from a human donor in good health (CMV status not recorded). Some clones in this sample may be carry-over from other donors' samples.

This clonotype was counted only a few times. The chain uses TRBV4-1 and TRBJ2-5; D ambiguous. Trimming took 1 base from V and 1 from J, leaving 7 bases between them. The CDR3 length is 14 residues. Germline loops: CDR1 MGHRA, CDR2 YSYEKL. CDR3 in DNA: TGCGCCAGCAGCCAAGTGGACGGCCAAGAGACCCAGTACTTC. Translating it yields CASSQVDGQETQYF.

The chain joins TRBV20-1 to TRBJ2-7; the match to TRBD2 covers 13 bases. The CDR3 runs to 17 residues. Trimming at V came to 6 bases and at J to 1 base, leaving 12 bases not matched to a gene. In germline, CDR1 is DFQATT, CDR2 SNEGSKA (reference sequence). In DNA form, the CDR3 reads TGCAGTGCCAGGGGCTTGACTAGCGGGGGGCTATCCTACGAGCAGTACTTC. It specifies CSARGLTSGGLSYEQYF.

This sequence joins TRBV18 and TRBJ1-1, with a tentative D call TRBD1 (6 bases). Germline-derived CDR1 and CDR2 are KGHSH and LQKENI. CDR3 length: 14 amino acids. The V end lost 3 bases, the J end lost 4 bases, and 12 bases lay between the germline ends. In DNA, the CDR3 is TGTGCCAGCTCACCCAGGGGCGGGCCCACTGAAGCTTTCTTT. Encoded protein: CASSPRGGPTEAFF.

CDR3 nucleotides: TGTGCCAGCAGCTTCGCCGGGACAGGTTCCGAGCAGTACTTC. It encodes CASSFAGTGSEQYF. This rearrangement joins TRBV7-8 to TRBJ2-7; 8 nucleotides agree with TRBD1. V was clipped by 3 bases and J by 6 bases; unmatched bases: 7. This CDR3 spans 14 amino acids. In germline, CDR1 is SGHVS, CDR2 FQNEAQ. The complete variable domain, with remaining parts taken from reference TRBV7-8 and TRBJ2-7, reads GAGVSQSPRYKVAKRGQDVALRCDPISGHVSLFWYQQALGQGPEFLTYFQNEAQLDKSGLPSDRFFAERPEGSVSTLKIQRTQQEDSAVYLCASSFAGTGSEQYFGPGTRLTVT.

The rearrangement links TRBV7-2 to TRBJ1-3; 8 bases align to TRBD1. The V gene's germline CDR1 is SGHTA and CDR2 FQGNSA. This CDR3 comprises 17 residues. V was pared by 2 bases and J by 4 bases, with 10 bases of the junction left unmatched. CDR3 bases: TGTGCCAGCAGCTTATTCTCCCGACAGGGGAGGGGAAACACCATATATTTT. Its translation is CASSLFSRQGRGNTIYF.

The chain links TRBV12-5 to TRBJ2-7; no reliable D call. The V gene lost 6 bases and the J gene lost 4 bases, with 13 bases spanning the gap. Germline V lookup: CDR1 LGHNT, CDR2 FRNRAP. CDR3 length equals 13 residues. The CDR3 reads CASGFNELYEQYF. Written as DNA, the CDR3 is TGTGCTAGTGGCTTCAACGAGTTATACGAGCAGTACTTC.

V usage is TRBV4-2 and J usage is TRBJ2-7, with 12 nucleotides matching TRBD1. This CDR3 is 15 amino acids long. V shed 0 bases and J 5 bases; nucleotides not matched to a gene: 2. Germline assignment: CDR1 LGHNA and CDR2 YNFKEQ. The CDR3 sequence: CASSQDRDRGHEQYF. In DNA, the CDR3 is TGTGCCAGCAGCCAAGACCGGGACAGGGGGCACGAGCAGTACTTC.

This clonotype was recorded a few times. The genes are TRBV12-3 or TRBV12-4 and TRBJ1-3; D remains unclear. Trimming stripped 5 bases from V and 1 base from J, with 9 bases between. This CDR3 is built from 14 residues. The CDR3 is CASSAQASGNTIYF. DNA of the CDR3: TGTGCCAGCAGTGCCCAAGCGTCTGGAAACACCATATATTTT.

The J gene is TRBJ1-1, the V gene TRBV10-3, with 8 bases lining up with TRBD1. Germline trimming cut 2 bases from V and 8 bases from J; bases unmatched to any gene: 4. The CDR3 runs to 13 residues. Germline V gene lookup returns CDR1 ENHRY and CDR2 SYGVKD. The CDR3 here is CAISETDREEAFF. Here the CDR3 DNA reads TGTGCCATCAGTGAGACGGACAGGGAAGAAGCTTTCTTT.

The V call is TRBV7-8, the J call TRBJ2-3, with 8 bases that match TRBD1. V shed 5 bases, J shed 1 base, and the junction held 5 bases outside the gene matches. This CDR3 is 15 amino acids long. CDR1 is SGHVS, CDR2 FQNEAQ, per germline. CDR3 bases: TGTGCCAGCAGCCACCGACAGGGGCGCACAGATACGCAGTATTTT. Amino acids: CASSHRQGRTDTQYF.

There are a few counts of this clonotype. The rearrangement links TRBV6-2 or TRBV6-3 to TRBJ1-1; D uncertain. V was trimmed by 6 bases and J by 0 bases, leaving 11 bases between them. CDR1 is MNHEY and CDR2 is SVGEGT in the germline V gene. This CDR3 has 14 amino acids. The CDR3 loop is CASRSKPMNTEAFF. CDR3 DNA sequence: TGTGCCAGCAGATCAAAACCAATGAACACTGAAGCTTTCTTT.

This clonotype is judged medium-sized. CDR3 DNA sequence: TGTGCCAGCAGCAGGGATAGCGGGGGGGCCTACAATGAGCAGTTCTTC. Protein: CASSRDSGGAYNEQFF. This chain links TRBV5-5 with TRBJ2-1; 11 bases align to TRBD2. This CDR3 comprises 16 residues. The trim removed 4 bases at V and 2 bases at J, leaving 5 bases unmatched. The germline gives CDR1 SGHKS, CDR2 YYEKEE (reference sequence).

In this sample, this clonotype turned up many times. The chain links TRBV5-6 to TRBJ2-6; D not certain. Per the germline V gene, CDR1 is SGHDT and CDR2 is YYEEEE. The CDR3 runs 15 residues. V shed 3 bases and J shed 0 bases, with 7 bases lying between them. The CDR3 spells CASSYESSGANVLTF. Here the CDR3 DNA reads TGTGCCAGCAGCTATGAGAGCTCTGGGGCCAACGTCCTGACTTTC.

The V and J genes are TRBV7-8 and TRBJ1-5; no firm D call. Germline loops: CDR1 SGHVS, CDR2 FQNEAQ. The CDR3 length is 18 residues. The V gene lost 5 bases and the J gene lost 1 base, with 21 bases spanning the gap. The CDR3 reads CASSPETYQANSNQPQHF. DNA of the CDR3: TGTGCCAGCAGCCCCGAGACATATCAGGCTAACAGCAATCAGCCCCAGCATTTT.

This clonotype appeared a few times. V and J are TRBV6-2 or TRBV6-3 and TRBJ2-1, with D maybe TRBD1 (5 bases). V was shortened by 4 bases and J by 7 bases, with 17 bases between the two germline ends. The CDR3 runs 15 residues. Germline values: CDR1 MNHEY, CDR2 SVGEGT. The chain's CDR3 is CASSWAGRSGNEQFF. The CDR3 bases are TGTGCCAGCAGTTGGGCAGGGCGATCTGGGAATGAGCAGTTCTTC.

The chain links TRBV9 to TRBJ1-4; TRBD1 aligns across 7 bases. Trimming at V came to 0 bases and at J to 5 bases, leaving 4 bases not matched to a gene. CDR1 is SGDLS, CDR2 YYNGEE, per germline. The CDR3 loop spans 15 amino acids. This CDR3 is CASSVATGINEKLFF. CDR3 nucleotides: TGTGCCAGCAGCGTAGCGACAGGGATAAATGAAAAACTGTTTTTT.

The chain uses TRBV7-2 and TRBJ2-5; TRBD1 is a possible D gene (6 bases). The germline V gene encodes CDR1 SGHTA and CDR2 FQGNSA. Trimming left V 4 bases short and J 5 bases short, with 17 bases between. The CDR3 spans 15 residues. DNA of the CDR3: TGTGCCAGCAGCTCGGACAGTTCGGGCTGGGAGACCCAGTACTTC. This encodes CASSSDSSGWETQYF.

This clonotype was recorded at least ten times. The chain uses TRBV7-6 and TRBJ2-1; D might be TRBD1 (6 bases). Germline V CDR1 and CDR2: SGHVS, FNYEAQ. The CDR3 runs to 15 residues. Trimming pared 1 base from V and 3 bases from J, leaving 10 bases between. CDR3 sequence: CASSLDGGVYNEQFF. The CDR3, as DNA: TGTGCCAGCAGCTTAGATGGGGGCGTCTACAATGAGCAGTTCTTC.

This clonotype has more than one count but fewer than ten. The J gene is TRBJ1-4, the V gene TRBV2; 8 bases are shared with TRBD1. Germline values: CDR1 SNHLY, CDR2 FYNNEI. This CDR3 is 15 amino acids long. V gave up 6 bases and J gave up 4 bases; unmatched junction bases: 7. The CDR3 sequence: CASRVWTGNNEKLFF. In nucleotides, the CDR3 is TGTGCCAGCAGAGTATGGACAGGGAATAATGAAAAACTGTTTTTT.

This chain uses TRBV7-9 with TRBJ1-2; D is unclear. CDR3 length equals 19 residues. Germline assignment: CDR1 SEHNR and CDR2 FQNEAQ (reference sequence). Trimming pared 1 base from V and 0 bases from J, leaving 21 bases between. CDR3 residues: CASSLEGVQAFDANYGYTF. The CDR3 nucleotides are TGTGCCAGCAGCTTAGAGGGTGTGCAGGCCTTCGATGCTAACTATGGCTACACCTTC.

This clonotype was observed a few times. This sequence joins TRBV7-8 and TRBJ2-7, with TRBD2 as a possible D gene (5 bases). The CDR3 spans 17 residues. The germline gives CDR1 SGHVS, CDR2 FQNEAQ. Trimming took 5 bases from V and 6 from J, leaving 26 bases between them. CDR3: CASSRRLPGSLPFEQYF. As DNA, the CDR3 is TGTGCCAGCAGCCGGAGGCTACCCGGCTCCCTTCCGTTCGAGCAGTACTTC.